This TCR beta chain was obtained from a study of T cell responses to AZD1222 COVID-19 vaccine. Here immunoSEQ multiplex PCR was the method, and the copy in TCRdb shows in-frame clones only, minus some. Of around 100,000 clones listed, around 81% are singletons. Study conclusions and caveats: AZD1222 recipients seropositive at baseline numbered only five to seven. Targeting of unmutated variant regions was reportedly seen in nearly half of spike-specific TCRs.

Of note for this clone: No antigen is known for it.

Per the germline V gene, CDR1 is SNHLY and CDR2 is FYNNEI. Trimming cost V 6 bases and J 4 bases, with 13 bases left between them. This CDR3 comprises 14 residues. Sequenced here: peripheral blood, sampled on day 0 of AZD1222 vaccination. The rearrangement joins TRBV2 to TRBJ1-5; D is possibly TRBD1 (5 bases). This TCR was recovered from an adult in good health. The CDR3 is CASRLWDGNQPQHF. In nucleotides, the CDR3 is TGTGCCAGCAGACTCTGGGACGGGAATCAGCCCCAGCATTTT. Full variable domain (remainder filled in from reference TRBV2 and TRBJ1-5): EPEVTQTPSHQVTQMGQEVILRCVPISNHLYFYWYRQILGQKVEFLVSFYNNEISEKSEIFDDQFSVERPDGSNFTLKIRSTKLEDSAMYFCASRLWDGNQPQHFGDGTRLSIL.